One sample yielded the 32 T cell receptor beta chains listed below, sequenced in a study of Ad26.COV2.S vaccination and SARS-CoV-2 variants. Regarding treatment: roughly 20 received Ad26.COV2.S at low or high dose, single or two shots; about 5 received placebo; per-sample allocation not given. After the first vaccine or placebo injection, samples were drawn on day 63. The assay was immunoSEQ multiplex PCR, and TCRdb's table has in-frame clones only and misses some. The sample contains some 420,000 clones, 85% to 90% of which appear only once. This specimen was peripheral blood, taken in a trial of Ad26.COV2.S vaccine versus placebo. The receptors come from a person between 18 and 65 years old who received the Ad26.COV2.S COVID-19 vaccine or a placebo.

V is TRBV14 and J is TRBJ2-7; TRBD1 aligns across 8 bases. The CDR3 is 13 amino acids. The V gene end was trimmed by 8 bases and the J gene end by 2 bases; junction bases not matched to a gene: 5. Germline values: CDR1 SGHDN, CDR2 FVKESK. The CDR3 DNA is TGTGCCAGCCGGAACAGGGGGGCCTACGAGCAGTACTTC. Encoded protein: CASRNRGAYEQYF.

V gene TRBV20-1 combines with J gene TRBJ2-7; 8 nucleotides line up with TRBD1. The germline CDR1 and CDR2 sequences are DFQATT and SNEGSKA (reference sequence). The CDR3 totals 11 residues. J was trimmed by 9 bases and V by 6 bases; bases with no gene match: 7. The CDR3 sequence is CSAGQGFWQYF. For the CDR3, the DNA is TGCAGTGCCGGACAGGGCTTCTGGCAGTACTTC.

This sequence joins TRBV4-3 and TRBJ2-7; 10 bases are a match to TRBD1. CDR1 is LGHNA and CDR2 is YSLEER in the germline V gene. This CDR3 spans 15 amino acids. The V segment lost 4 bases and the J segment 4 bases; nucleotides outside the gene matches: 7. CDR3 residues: CASSLGWTGGYEQYF. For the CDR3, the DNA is TGCGCCAGCAGCCTCGGCTGGACAGGGGGTTACGAGCAGTACTTC.

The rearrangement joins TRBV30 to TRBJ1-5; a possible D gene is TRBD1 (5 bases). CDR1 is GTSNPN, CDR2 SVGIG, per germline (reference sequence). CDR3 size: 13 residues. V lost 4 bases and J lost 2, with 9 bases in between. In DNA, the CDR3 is TGTGCCTGGAATTTGGGGGGCAATCAGCCCCAGCATTTT. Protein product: CAWNLGGNQPQHF.

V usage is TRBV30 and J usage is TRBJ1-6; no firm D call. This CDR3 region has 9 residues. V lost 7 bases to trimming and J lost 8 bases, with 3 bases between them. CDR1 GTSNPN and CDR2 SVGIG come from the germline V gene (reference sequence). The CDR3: CASDSPLHF. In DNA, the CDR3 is TGTGCCTCGGATTCACCCCTCCACTTT.

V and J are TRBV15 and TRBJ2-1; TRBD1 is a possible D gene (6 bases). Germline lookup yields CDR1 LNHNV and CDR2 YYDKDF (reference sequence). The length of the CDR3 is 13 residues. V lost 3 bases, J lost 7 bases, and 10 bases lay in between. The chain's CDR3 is CATSRQQGNEQFF. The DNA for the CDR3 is TGTGCCACCAGCAGGCAACAGGGAAATGAGCAGTTCTTC.

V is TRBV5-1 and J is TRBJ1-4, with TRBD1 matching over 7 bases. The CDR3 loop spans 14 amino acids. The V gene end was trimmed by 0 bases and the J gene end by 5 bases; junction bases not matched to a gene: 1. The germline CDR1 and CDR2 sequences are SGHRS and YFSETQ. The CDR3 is CASSLGDSNEKLFF. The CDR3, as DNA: TGCGCCAGCAGCTTGGGGGACAGCAATGAAAAACTGTTTTTT.

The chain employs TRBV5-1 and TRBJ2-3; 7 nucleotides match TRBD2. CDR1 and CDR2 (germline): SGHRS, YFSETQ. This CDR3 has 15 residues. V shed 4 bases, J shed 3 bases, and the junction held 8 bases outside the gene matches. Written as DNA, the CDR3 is TGCGCCAGCAGCCCGCTGGGCGGGGGAACAGATACGCAGTATTTT. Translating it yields CASSPLGGGTDTQYF.

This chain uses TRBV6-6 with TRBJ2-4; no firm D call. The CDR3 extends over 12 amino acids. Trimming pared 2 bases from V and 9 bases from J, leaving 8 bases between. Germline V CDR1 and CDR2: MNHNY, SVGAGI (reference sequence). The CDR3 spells CASSYEVGIQYF. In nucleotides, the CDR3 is TGTGCCAGCAGTTACGAGGTTGGCATTCAGTACTTC.

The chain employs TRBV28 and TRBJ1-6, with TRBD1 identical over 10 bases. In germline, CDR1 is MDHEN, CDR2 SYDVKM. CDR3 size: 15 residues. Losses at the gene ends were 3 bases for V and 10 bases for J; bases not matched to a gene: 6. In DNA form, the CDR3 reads TGTGCCAGCAGTTTTCGGGACAGGGGCCGATCACCCCTCCACTTT. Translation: CASSFRDRGRSPLHF.

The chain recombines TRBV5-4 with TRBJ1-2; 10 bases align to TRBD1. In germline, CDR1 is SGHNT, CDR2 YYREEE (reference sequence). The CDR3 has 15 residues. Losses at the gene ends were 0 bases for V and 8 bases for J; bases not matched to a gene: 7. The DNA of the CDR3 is TGTGCCAGCAGCTTGGGGGACAGGGGTAGTCGCGGCTACACCTTC. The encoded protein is CASSLGDRGSRGYTF.

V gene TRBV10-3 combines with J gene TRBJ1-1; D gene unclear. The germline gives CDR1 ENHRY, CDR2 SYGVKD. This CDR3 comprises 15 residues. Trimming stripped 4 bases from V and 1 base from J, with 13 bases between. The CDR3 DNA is TGTGCCATCAGTGTCTATCGACGGGAGAACACTGAAGCTTTCTTT. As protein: CAISVYRRENTEAFF.

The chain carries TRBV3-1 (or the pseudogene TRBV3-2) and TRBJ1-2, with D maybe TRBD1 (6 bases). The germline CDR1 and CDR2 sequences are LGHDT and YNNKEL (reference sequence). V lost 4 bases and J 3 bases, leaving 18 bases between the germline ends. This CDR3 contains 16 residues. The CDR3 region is CASSRNRVDGDYGYTF. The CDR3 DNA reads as TGTGCCAGCAGCCGAAACAGGGTAGATGGAGACTATGGCTACACCTTC.

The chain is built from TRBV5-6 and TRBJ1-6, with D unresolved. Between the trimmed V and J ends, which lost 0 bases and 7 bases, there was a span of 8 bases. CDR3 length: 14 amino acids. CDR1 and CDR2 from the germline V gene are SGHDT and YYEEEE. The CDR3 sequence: CASSLGARNSPLHF. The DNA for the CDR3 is TGTGCCAGCAGCTTGGGGGCAAGGAATTCACCCCTCCACTTT.

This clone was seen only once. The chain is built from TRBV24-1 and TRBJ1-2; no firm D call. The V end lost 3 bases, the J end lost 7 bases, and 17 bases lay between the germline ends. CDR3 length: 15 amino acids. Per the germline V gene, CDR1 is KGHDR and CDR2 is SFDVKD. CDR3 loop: CATSDNADWQGGYTF. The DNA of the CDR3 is TGTGCCACCAGTGATAACGCTGACTGGCAAGGTGGCTACACCTTC.

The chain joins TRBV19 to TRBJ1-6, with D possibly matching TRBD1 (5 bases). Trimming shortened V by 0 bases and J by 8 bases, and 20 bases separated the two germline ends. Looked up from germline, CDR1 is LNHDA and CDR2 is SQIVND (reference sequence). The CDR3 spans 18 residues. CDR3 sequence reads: CASSIEIAEAGNDSPLHF. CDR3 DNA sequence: TGTGCCAGTAGTATAGAAATCGCGGAAGCAGGGAACGATTCACCCCTCCACTTT.

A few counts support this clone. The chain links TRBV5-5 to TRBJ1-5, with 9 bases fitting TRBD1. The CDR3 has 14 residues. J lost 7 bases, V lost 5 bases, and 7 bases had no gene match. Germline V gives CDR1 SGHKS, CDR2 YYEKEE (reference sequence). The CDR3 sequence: CASSRTGEGQPQHF. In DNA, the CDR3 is TGTGCCAGCAGTCGGACAGGGGAGGGCCAGCCCCAGCATTTT.

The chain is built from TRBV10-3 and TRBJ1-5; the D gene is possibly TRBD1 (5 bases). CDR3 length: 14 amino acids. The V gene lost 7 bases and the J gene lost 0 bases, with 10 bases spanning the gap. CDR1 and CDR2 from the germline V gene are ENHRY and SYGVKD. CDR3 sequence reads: CAINGDSSNQPQHF. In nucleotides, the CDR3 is TGTGCCATCAACGGCGACAGTAGCAATCAGCCCCAGCATTTT.

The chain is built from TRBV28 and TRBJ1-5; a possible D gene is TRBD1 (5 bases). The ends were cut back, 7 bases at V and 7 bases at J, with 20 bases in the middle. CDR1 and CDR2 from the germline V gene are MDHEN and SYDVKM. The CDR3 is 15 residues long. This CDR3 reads CASTDRGRGGQPQHF. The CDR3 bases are TGTGCCAGCACAGACAGAGGTCGGGGTGGGCAGCCCCAGCATTTT.

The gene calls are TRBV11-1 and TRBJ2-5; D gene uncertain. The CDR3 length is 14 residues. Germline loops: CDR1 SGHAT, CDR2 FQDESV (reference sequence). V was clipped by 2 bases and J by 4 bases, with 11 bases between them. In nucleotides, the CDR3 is TGTGCCAGCAGCTTACGCAGGTCAGGAGAGACCCAGTACTTC. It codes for CASSLRRSGETQYF.

Here the CDR3 reads CASSLVEGERPYF. The CDR3 DNA reads as TGTGCCAGCAGCTTAGTGGAAGGGGAACGTCCGTACTTC. This rearrangement joins TRBV7-2 to TRBJ2-7, with D tentatively TRBD1 (5 bases). Trimming took 1 base from V and 12 from J, leaving 16 bases between them. The CDR3 length is 13 residues. The germline gives CDR1 SGHTA, CDR2 FQGNSA.

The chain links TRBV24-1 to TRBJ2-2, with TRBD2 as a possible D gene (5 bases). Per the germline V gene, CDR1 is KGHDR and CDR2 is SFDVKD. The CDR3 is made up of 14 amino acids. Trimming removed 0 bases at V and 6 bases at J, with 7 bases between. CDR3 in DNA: TGTGCCACCAGTGATTTGCGGGAATCCGGGGAGCTGTTTTTT. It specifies CATSDLRESGELFF.

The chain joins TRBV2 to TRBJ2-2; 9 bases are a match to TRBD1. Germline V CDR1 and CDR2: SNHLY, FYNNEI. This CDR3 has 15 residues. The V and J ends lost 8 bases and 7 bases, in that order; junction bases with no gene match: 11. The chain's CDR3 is CASLPGTGLSGELFF. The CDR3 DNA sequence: TGTGCCAGCCTCCCCGGGACAGGGCTTAGCGGGGAGCTGTTTTTT.

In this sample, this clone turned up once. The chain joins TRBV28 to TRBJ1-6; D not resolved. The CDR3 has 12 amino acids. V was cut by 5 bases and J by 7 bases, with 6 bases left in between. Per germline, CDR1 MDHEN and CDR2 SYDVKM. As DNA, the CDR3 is TGTGCCAGCAGTAAAACAAATTCACCCCTCCACTTT. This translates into CASSKTNSPLHF.

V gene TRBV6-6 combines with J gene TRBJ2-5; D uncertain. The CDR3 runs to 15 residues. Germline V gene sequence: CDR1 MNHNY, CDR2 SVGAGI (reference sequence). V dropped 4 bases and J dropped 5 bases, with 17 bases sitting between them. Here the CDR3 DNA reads TGTGCCAGCAGTTCATACCGCGGCAGGCGTGAGACCCAGTACTTC. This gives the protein CASSSYRGRRETQYF.

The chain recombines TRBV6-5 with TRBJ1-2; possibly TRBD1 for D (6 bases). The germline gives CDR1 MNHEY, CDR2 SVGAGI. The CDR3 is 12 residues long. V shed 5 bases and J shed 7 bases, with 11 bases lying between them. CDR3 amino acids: CASSRQGTGYTF. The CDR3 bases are TGTGCCAGCAGTCGGCAGGGGACTGGCTACACCTTC.

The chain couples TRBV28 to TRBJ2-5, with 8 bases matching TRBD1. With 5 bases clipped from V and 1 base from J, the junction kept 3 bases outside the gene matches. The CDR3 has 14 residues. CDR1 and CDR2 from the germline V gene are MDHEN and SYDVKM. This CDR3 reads CASSKQGGQETQYF. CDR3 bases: TGTGCCAGCAGTAAACAGGGGGGCCAAGAGACCCAGTACTTC.

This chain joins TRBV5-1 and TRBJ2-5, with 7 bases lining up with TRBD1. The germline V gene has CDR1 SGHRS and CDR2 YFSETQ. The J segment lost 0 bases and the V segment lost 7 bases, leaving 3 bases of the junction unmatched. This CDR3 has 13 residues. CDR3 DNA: TGCGCCAGCCGTGACAGGGACCAAGAGACCCAGTACTTC. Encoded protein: CASRDRDQETQYF.

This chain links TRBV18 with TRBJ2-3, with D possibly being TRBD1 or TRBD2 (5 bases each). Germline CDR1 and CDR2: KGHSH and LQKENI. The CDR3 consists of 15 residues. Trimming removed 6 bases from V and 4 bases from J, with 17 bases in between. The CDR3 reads CASSPVRGDPDTQYF. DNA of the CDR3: TGTGCCAGCTCCCCCGTGAGAGGGGACCCAGATACGCAGTATTTT. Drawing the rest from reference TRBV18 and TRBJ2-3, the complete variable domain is NAGVMQNPRHLVRRRGQEARLRCSPMKGHSHVYWYRQLPEEGLKFMVYLQKENIIDESGMPKERFSAEFPKEGPSILRIQQVVRGDSAAYFCASSPVRGDPDTQYFGPGTRLTVL.

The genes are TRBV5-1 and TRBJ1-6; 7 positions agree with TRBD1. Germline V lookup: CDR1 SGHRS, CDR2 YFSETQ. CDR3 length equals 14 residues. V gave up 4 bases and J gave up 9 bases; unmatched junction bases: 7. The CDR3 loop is CASSDRQGGSPLHF. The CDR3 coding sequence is TGCGCCAGCAGCGATCGACAGGGAGGTTCACCCCTCCACTTT.

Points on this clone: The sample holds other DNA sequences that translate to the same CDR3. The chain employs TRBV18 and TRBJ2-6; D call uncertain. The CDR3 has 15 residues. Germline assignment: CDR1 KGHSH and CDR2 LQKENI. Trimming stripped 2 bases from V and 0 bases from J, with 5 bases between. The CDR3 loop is CASSPGGSGANVLTF. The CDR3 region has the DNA TGTGCCAGCTCACCAGGCGGCTCTGGGGCCAACGTCCTGACTTTC.

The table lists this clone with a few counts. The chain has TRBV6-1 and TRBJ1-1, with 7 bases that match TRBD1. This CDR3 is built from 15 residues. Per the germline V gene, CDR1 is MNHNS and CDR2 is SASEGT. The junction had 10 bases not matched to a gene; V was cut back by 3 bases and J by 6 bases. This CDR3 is CASSDPTGRQSEAFF. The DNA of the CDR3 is TGTGCCAGCAGTGACCCGACAGGGAGACAGTCTGAAGCTTTCTTT.